The 29 T cell receptor beta chains in this list originate from one sample, sequenced in a study of somatic mutations in cytotoxic T cells in rheumatoid arthritis. Sequencing was performed with immunoSEQ multiplex PCR; in TCRdb, only in-frame clones are kept and a portion is missing. The table lists about 10,000 clones, 75% to 90% of them singletons. Sequenced material: CD4+ T cells sorted from blood. These receptors were collected from a young woman with rheumatoid arthritis.

This chain uses TRBV7-2 with TRBJ2-7; no clear D gene. The V and J ends lost 3 bases and 2 bases respectively, with 5 bases between them. The germline V gene encodes CDR1 SGHTA and CDR2 FQGNSA. The CDR3 runs 12 residues. The CDR3 nucleotides read TGTGCCAGCAGCTTGAACACCTACGAGCAGTACTTC. This gives the protein CASSLNTYEQYF.

The J gene is TRBJ1-6, the V gene TRBV7-9; the D is unclear. Per germline, CDR1 SEHNR and CDR2 FQNEAQ (reference sequence). CDR3 size: 13 residues. V shed 0 bases and J shed 7 bases, with 4 bases lying between them. For the CDR3, the DNA is TGTGCCAGCAGCTTAGCGGCCAATTCACCCCTCCACTTT. Translating it yields CASSLAANSPLHF.

The chain combines TRBV7-2 with TRBJ2-7; weak D call: TRBD1 (6 bases). The germline V and J ends were trimmed by 4 bases and 0 bases, with 16 bases remaining between them. The length of the CDR3 is 16 residues. CDR1 and CDR2 (germline): SGHTA, FQGNSA. DNA of the CDR3: TGTGCCAGCAGCTCGGGGAGAACAGGGCTCTCCTACGAGCAGTACTTC. Translating gives CASSSGRTGLSYEQYF.

The chain employs TRBV2 and TRBJ1-1; 9 bases line up with TRBD1. Trimming removed 8 bases from V and 7 bases from J; junction bases left unmatched: 5. The CDR3 totals 12 residues. Looked up from germline, CDR1 is SNHLY and CDR2 is FYNNEI. The CDR3 loop reads CASGRQGDEAFF. In DNA, the CDR3 is TGTGCCAGCGGCCGACAGGGGGATGAAGCTTTCTTT.

This clone was picked up one time. V and J are TRBV10-2 and TRBJ2-1, with a weak D call TRBD2 (6 bases). V was trimmed by 2 bases and J by 0 bases, leaving 11 bases between them. Germline values: CDR1 WSHSY, CDR2 SAAADI. This CDR3 contains 16 residues. CDR3 protein: CASSELLALSYNEQFF. The DNA of the CDR3 is TGCGCCAGCAGTGAGCTCCTAGCGCTCTCCTACAATGAGCAGTTCTTC.

The chain combines TRBV9 with TRBJ2-2, with 9 bases aligning to TRBD2. This CDR3 region has 20 residues. Germline trimming cut 0 bases from V and 5 bases from J; bases unmatched to any gene: 17. Germline V gene lookup returns CDR1 SGDLS and CDR2 YYNGEE. The CDR3 DNA is TGTGCCAGCAGCGTAGGGGTCGGAAGTAGCGGGGGTAGAGAAACCGGGGAGCTGTTTTTT. It is translated as CASSVGVGSSGGRETGELFF.

The chain carries TRBV11-2 and TRBJ2-4; D not certain. Germline values: CDR1 SGHAT, CDR2 FQNNGV. This CDR3 has 12 amino acids. Trimming pared 1 base from V and 7 bases from J, leaving 5 bases between. The CDR3: CASSLVENIQYF. CDR3 nucleotide sequence: TGTGCCAGCAGCTTAGTGGAGAACATTCAGTACTTC.

The chain has TRBV6-5 and TRBJ1-2; 7 bases agree with TRBD1. The CDR3 length is 11 residues. Germline CDR1 and CDR2: MNHEY and SVGAGI. J was trimmed by 8 bases and V by 6 bases; bases with no gene match: 3. CDR3 loop: CASRRQGGYTF. In nucleotides, the CDR3 is TGTGCCAGCAGGAGACAGGGCGGCTACACCTTC.

This clone was detected once. V and J are TRBV23-1 and TRBJ2-5, with D maybe TRBD2 (5 bases). TRBV23-1 is placed among ORFs of uncertain function. Trimming removed 10 bases at V and 6 bases at J, with 18 bases between. The CDR3 spans 13 residues. The CDR3 region has the DNA TGCGCCAACCCGGACCGCCGGGGTCAGACCCAGTACTTC. Its translation is CANPDRRGQTQYF.

In DNA, the CDR3 is TGTGCCTGGAGTCTTACGACAGGGCGGAACTATGGCTACACCTTC. This sequence encodes CAWSLTTGRNYGYTF. J is TRBJ1-2 and V is TRBV30; 7 nucleotides agree with TRBD1. Germline V lookup: CDR1 GTSNPN, CDR2 SVGIG (reference sequence). The CDR3 extends over 15 amino acids. The J segment lost 2 bases and the V segment lost 2 bases, leaving 8 bases of the junction unmatched.

The chain links TRBV7-2 to TRBJ2-1; weak D call: TRBD1 (5 bases). V dropped 0 bases and J dropped 3 bases, with 9 bases sitting between them. CDR1 and CDR2 from the germline V gene are SGHTA and FQGNSA. The CDR3 runs to 15 residues. The CDR3 nucleotides are TGTGCCAGCAGCTTAGCGCGGCAGGGCTACAATGAGCAGTTCTTC. This encodes CASSLARQGYNEQFF.

The rearrangement uses TRBV6-1 and TRBJ2-3; 9 bases agree with TRBD1. CDR1 and CDR2 from the germline V gene are MNHNS and SASEGT. The CDR3 is 16 residues long. The junction had 8 bases not matched to a gene; V was cut back by 4 bases and J by 3 bases. The CDR3, as DNA: TGTGCCAGCAGTGTCGCCGGGACAGGGCGTACAGATACGCAGTATTTT. Amino acid sequence: CASSVAGTGRTDTQYF.

The chain joins TRBV7-2 to TRBJ2-1, with 14 nucleotides matching TRBD2. The CDR3 covers 17 residues. The V gene's germline CDR1 is SGHTA and CDR2 FQGNSA. The J segment lost 2 bases and the V segment lost 5 bases, leaving 5 bases of the junction unmatched. The CDR3 DNA is TGTGCCAGCAGCCCGACTAGCGGGAGGGACACCTACAATGAGCAGTTCTTC. Its translation: CASSPTSGRDTYNEQFF.

This sequence joins TRBV30 and TRBJ1-1, with D unclear. The V gene's germline CDR1 is GTSNPN and CDR2 SVGIG (reference sequence). Trimming took 0 bases from V and 11 from J, leaving 16 bases between them. The CDR3 totals 13 residues. The CDR3 loop reads CAWSVGGVVWAFF. CDR3 bases: TGTGCCTGGAGTGTTGGCGGGGTGGTGTGGGCTTTCTTT.

This clone was counted only a few times. The rearrangement joins TRBV5-1 to TRBJ2-5; 13 bases agree with TRBD2. V lost 4 bases and J lost 3; bases outside the gene matches: 6. Per germline, CDR1 SGHRS and CDR2 YFSETQ. This CDR3 comprises 16 residues. CDR3 loop: CASSTTSGGVKETQYF. For the CDR3, the DNA is TGCGCCAGCAGCACTACTAGCGGGGGGGTTAAAGAGACCCAGTACTTC.

The chain combines TRBV6-1 with TRBJ1-2; D is undetermined. The CDR3 is 12 residues long. CDR1 and CDR2 from the germline V gene are MNHNS and SASEGT. Trimming removed 9 bases at V and 6 bases at J, with 14 bases between. This CDR3 reads CARNRDEDGYTF. The CDR3 DNA sequence: TGTGCCAGGAATCGGGATGAGGATGGCTACACCTTC.

This chain joins TRBV5-1 and TRBJ2-2; 7 bases are a match to TRBD2. Germline CDR1 SGHRS, CDR2 YFSETQ. This CDR3 is 14 amino acids long. The V and J ends lost 2 bases and 6 bases, in that order; junction bases with no gene match: 4. The CDR3 DNA sequence: TGCGCCAGCAGCTTCGGGACTAATCCCGGGGAGCTGTTTTTT. It codes for CASSFGTNPGELFF.

The rearrangement uses TRBV30 and TRBJ1-1; D is uncertain. This CDR3 is 11 amino acids long. V was shortened by 0 bases and J by 11 bases, with 10 bases between the two germline ends. Germline CDR1 and CDR2: GTSNPN and SVGIG (reference sequence). The CDR3 spells CAWSVLEAAFF. The CDR3 DNA is TGTGCCTGGAGTGTACTAGAGGCGGCTTTCTTT.

The chain is built from TRBV10-3 and TRBJ2-7, with 10 positions matching TRBD1. The CDR3 consists of 13 residues. V trimming: 10 bases; J trimming: 11 bases; junction bases outside the gene matches: 14. From germline, CDR1 is ENHRY and CDR2 SYGVKD. This CDR3 is CATYDRDRGMEYF. CDR3 DNA sequence: TGTGCCACCTACGACCGGGACAGGGGCATGGAGTACTTC.

CDR3 bases: TGTGCCAGCAGCTTAGGGACTAGCGGCACCTACGAGCAGTACTTC. The encoded protein is CASSLGTSGTYEQYF. The V and J genes are TRBV7-2 and TRBJ2-7, with 10 bases matching TRBD2. This CDR3 spans 15 amino acids. Unmatched junction bases numbered 2, after V lost 1 base and J lost 2 bases. Per germline, CDR1 SGHTA and CDR2 FQGNSA.

The gene calls are TRBV28 and TRBJ1-3; D might be TRBD1 (6 bases). Trimming shortened V by 8 bases and J by 0 bases, and 20 bases separated the two germline ends. The length of the CDR3 is 17 residues. CDR1 MDHEN and CDR2 SYDVKM come from the germline V gene. As DNA, the CDR3 is TGTGCCAGCGGGTCTCAACAGGGATCCTCCTCTGGAAACACCATATATTTT. Residues: CASGSQQGSSSGNTIYF.

The chain employs TRBV10-1 and TRBJ2-5; 10 nucleotides agree with TRBD1. Unmatched junction bases numbered 5, after V lost 0 bases and J lost 4 bases. The length of the CDR3 is 16 residues. Per germline, CDR1 WNHNN and CDR2 SYGVQD (reference sequence). The chain's CDR3 is CASSESVTGGRETQYF. CDR3 nucleotides: TGCGCCAGCAGTGAGTCCGTGACAGGGGGCCGAGAGACCCAGTACTTC.

The gene calls are TRBV7-3 and TRBJ2-2; the D is unclear. Deletions cut 2 bases from V and 3 bases from J, with 7 bases between. CDR3 size: 14 residues. CDR1 SGHTA and CDR2 FQGTGA come from the germline V gene. DNA for the CDR3: TGTGCCAGCAGCTTATCGGTTGACACCGGGGAGCTGTTTTTT. Protein: CASSLSVDTGELFF.

This CDR3 reads CASSELGAPSGTGNTIYF. In DNA, the CDR3 is TGTGCCAGCAGTGAATTGGGGGCGCCATCTGGAACTGGAAACACCATATATTTT. The rearrangement joins TRBV28 to TRBJ1-3, with a tentative D call TRBD1 (6 bases). In germline, CDR1 is MDHEN, CDR2 SYDVKM. With 5 bases removed from V and 2 bases from J, the gap between germline ends came to 22 bases. CDR3 size: 18 residues.

The CDR3 DNA follows: TGTGCCAGTAGTTCTCAGACAGGGGGGGCAGAGACCCAGTACTTC. It yields the protein CASSSQTGGAETQYF. The chain recombines TRBV19 with TRBJ2-5, with 9 bases fitting TRBD1. Germline V CDR1 and CDR2: LNHDA, SQIVND (reference sequence). The CDR3 length is 15 residues. Trimming cost V 5 bases and J 4 bases; bases outside gene matches: 8.

This chain joins TRBV6-1 and TRBJ1-2; 12 nucleotides agree with TRBD1. Germline V gene data show CDR1 as MNHNS and CDR2 as SASEGT. J gave up 8 bases and V 3 bases, and 10 bases lay outside the gene matches. The CDR3 is 16 amino acids. The CDR3 nucleotides read TGTGCCAGCAGTGAGGAGGGACAGGGGGCTTTCTGGGGCTACACCTTC. This codes for CASSEEGQGAFWGYTF.

The chain recombines TRBV6-1 with TRBJ1-1; tentative D call: TRBD1 (6 bases). Trimming removed 1 base at V and 4 bases at J, with 13 bases between. The CDR3 spans 15 residues. Germline CDR1 is MNHNS and CDR2 is SASEGT. The CDR3 spells CASSEGGGRGTEAFF. In DNA, the CDR3 is TGTGCCAGCAGTGAAGGGGGGGGGCGCGGCACTGAAGCTTTCTTT.

The genes are TRBV10-3 and TRBJ2-7, with 15 nucleotides matching TRBD2. This CDR3 has 16 amino acids. Germline V gives CDR1 ENHRY, CDR2 SYGVKD. V was clipped by 4 bases and J by 4 bases; unmatched bases: 5. The CDR3 DNA is TGTGCCATCAGTGGGGGACTAGCGGGGGGTGATTACGAGCAGTACTTC. Protein: CAISGGLAGGDYEQYF.

This sequence joins TRBV6-6 and TRBJ2-5; 14 bases are shared with TRBD2. Germline trimming cut 4 bases from V and 4 bases from J; bases unmatched to any gene: 5. CDR1 and CDR2 (germline): MNHNY, SVGAGI (reference sequence). The CDR3 length is 16 residues. The DNA for the CDR3 is TGTGCCAGCAGTTCCCTGACTAGCGGGGGGGCAGAGACCCAGTACTTC. Translating it yields CASSSLTSGGAETQYF.